These 3 T cell receptor beta chains came from one sample sequenced in a study of blood T cell repertoires in COVID-19. Profiled with immunoSEQ multiplex PCR; TCRdb holds only in-frame clones, not every one. The table has fewer than 350,000 clones, approximately 83% seen once. What was sequenced was PBMCs or T cells enriched from blood (not recorded which). The source is a man aged 25-45 years who had recovered from COVID-19.

The V and J genes are TRBV7-6 and TRBJ2-5, with TRBD1 matching 8 bases. The CDR3 contains 15 residues. V shed 4 bases and J 3 bases; nucleotides not matched to a gene: 7. Germline V gene data show CDR1 as SGHVS and CDR2 as FNYEAQ. CDR3: CASSWRVGQEETQYF. The CDR3 DNA follows: TGTGCCAGCAGCTGGAGAGTGGGACAGGAAGAGACCCAGTACTTC.

The chain employs TRBV5-1 and TRBJ1-5; a weak D match, TRBD1 (5 bases). The CDR3 has 14 amino acids. Trimming took 4 bases from V and 7 from J, leaving 15 bases between them. The germline V gene encodes CDR1 SGHRS and CDR2 YFSETQ. CDR3 residues: CASSPGGEEQPQHF. CDR3 in DNA: TGCGCCAGCAGCCCCGGGGGTGAGGAACAGCCCCAGCATTTT. The variable domain in full, completed from reference TRBV5-1 and TRBJ1-5, reads KAGVTQTPRYLIKTRGQQVTLSCSPISGHRSVSWYQQTPGQGLQFLFEYFSETQRNKGNFPGRFSGRQFSNSRSEMNVSTLELGDSALYLCASSPGGEEQPQHFGDGTRLSIL.

This chain joins TRBV6-5 and TRBJ2-2; 7 bases match TRBD2. Germline V gene sequence: CDR1 MNHEY, CDR2 SVGAGI. The J segment lost 5 bases and the V segment lost 7 bases, leaving 4 bases of the junction unmatched. The CDR3 contains 13 residues. The CDR3 DNA is TGTGCCAGCACGGCGGGGGAGACCGGGGAGCTGTTTTTT. It specifies CASTAGETGELFF.